These T cell receptor beta chains were read from a single sample in a study of technical replicates of blood from a handful of donors. The data were produced by immunoSEQ multiplex PCR, yet TCRdb's version contains in-frame clones alone and is incomplete. The sample lists 45,000 to 55,000 clones; about 96% were seen once. The sample taken for sequencing was T cells isolated from PBMCs. Receptor source: a human donor in good health. Both conserved end residues are trimmed from each CDR3. Fields, in order: V gene, J gene, CDR3 protein.

v_gene: TRBV7-8; j_gene: TRBJ2-5; CDR3aa: ASSLVNREETQY
v_gene: TRBV28; j_gene: TRBJ1-1; CDR3aa: ASRLQGRTEAF
v_gene: TRBV13; j_gene: TRBJ2-7; CDR3aa: ASSLGGMTSYEQY
v_gene: TRBV5-6; j_gene: TRBJ2-2; CDR3aa: ASSLTSGRSNMNTGELF
v_gene: TRBV7-7; j_gene: TRBJ2-5; CDR3aa: ASRRISGRQETQY
v_gene: TRBV6-1; j_gene: TRBJ2-3; CDR3aa: ASRGTGTDTQY
v_gene: TRBV27; j_gene: TRBJ1-1; CDR3aa: ASSYSSGALNTEAF
v_gene: TRBV19; j_gene: TRBJ1-1; CDR3aa: ASTPLGRGLPEAF
v_gene: TRBV28; j_gene: TRBJ1-1; CDR3aa: ASVWHMNTEAF
v_gene: TRBV25-1; j_gene: TRBJ2-1; CDR3aa: ATALGDEQF
v_gene: TRBV19; j_gene: TRBJ2-7; CDR3aa: AIGTVYGEQY
v_gene: TRBV6-5; j_gene: TRBJ2-7; CDR3aa: ASGTILTGQY
v_gene: TRBV5-1; j_gene: TRBJ2-3; CDR3aa: ASSWRAETDTQY
v_gene: TRBV2; j_gene: TRBJ2-4; CDR3aa: ASIPGNLLAKNIQY
v_gene: TRBV13; j_gene: TRBJ1-2; CDR3aa: ASSFPTGGTYGYT
v_gene: TRBV29-1; j_gene: TRBJ1-1; CDR3aa: SGVTGNTEAF
v_gene: TRBV18; j_gene: TRBJ2-3; CDR3aa: ASSPRPLAGGTDTQY
v_gene: TRBV4-3; j_gene: TRBJ2-7; CDR3aa: ASSQEGGEQY
v_gene: TRBV25-1; j_gene: TRBJ1-1; CDR3aa: ASSDLTGRAF
v_gene: TRBV18; j_gene: TRBJ1-3; CDR3aa: AGQTGSGNTIY
v_gene: TRBV4-1; j_gene: TRBJ1-2; CDR3aa: ASSQKVLGDRGYPNYGYT
v_gene: TRBV11-2; j_gene: TRBJ2-2; CDR3aa: ASTGLAGDTGELF
v_gene: TRBV7-9; j_gene: TRBJ2-7; CDR3aa: ASSLDYRMTSGRAYEQY
v_gene: TRBV19; j_gene: TRBJ2-2; CDR3aa: ASRVRLAGGAGELF
v_gene: TRBV4-3; j_gene: TRBJ2-6; CDR3aa: ASSQDGRGTGANVLT
v_gene: TRBV9; j_gene: TRBJ2-3; CDR3aa: ASSARRTGQTDTQY
v_gene: TRBV5-4; j_gene: TRBJ1-1; CDR3aa: ASSLVTGLFTEAF
v_gene: TRBV28; j_gene: TRBJ1-3; CDR3aa: ASSLYGTGVMGNTIY
v_gene: TRBV5-6; j_gene: TRBJ2-2; CDR3aa: ASRNGAGELF